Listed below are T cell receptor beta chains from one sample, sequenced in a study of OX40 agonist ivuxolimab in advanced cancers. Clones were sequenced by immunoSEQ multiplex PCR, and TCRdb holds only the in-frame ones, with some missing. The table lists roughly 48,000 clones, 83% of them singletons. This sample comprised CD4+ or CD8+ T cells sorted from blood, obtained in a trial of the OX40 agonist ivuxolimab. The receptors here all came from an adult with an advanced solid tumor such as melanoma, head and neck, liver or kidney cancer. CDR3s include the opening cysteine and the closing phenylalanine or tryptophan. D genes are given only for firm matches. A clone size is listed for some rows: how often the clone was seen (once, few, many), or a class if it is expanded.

CDR3: CASSAQPGGSSYEQYF; DNA: TGTGCCAGCAGCGCCCAGCCAGGGGGGAGCTCCTACGAGCAGTACTTC; J: TRBJ2-7; D: NA; size: NA; V: TRBV6-4
CDR3: CSVGEGYEQYF; DNA: TGCAGCGTTGGTGAGGGGTACGAGCAGTACTTC; J: TRBJ2-7; D: NA; size: few; V: TRBV29-1
CDR3: CASSFDRGGPAYF; DNA: TGTGCCAGCAGTTTCGACAGGGGTGGACCAGCGTACTTC; J: TRBJ2-7; D: TRBD1; size: NA; V: TRBV28
CDR3: CASSPQGGPIGQPQHF; DNA: TGTGCCAGTAGTCCCCAGGGGGGCCCCATAGGTCAGCCCCAGCATTTT; J: TRBJ1-5; D: TRBD1; size: NA; V: TRBV19
CDR3: CASSSDRNSPLHF; DNA: TGTGCCAGCAGTTCGGACAGAAATTCACCCCTCCACTTT; J: TRBJ1-6; D: NA; size: few; V: TRBV6-5
CDR3: CASSPRRDPTYEQYF; DNA: TGTGCCAGCAGCCCCCGCCGGGACCCCACCTACGAGCAGTACTTC; J: TRBJ2-7; D: NA; size: NA; V: TRBV7-8
CDR3: CASSERLAGGYNEQFF; DNA: TGTGCCAGCAGTGAGCGGCTAGCGGGGGGTTACAATGAGCAGTTCTTC; J: TRBJ2-1; D: TRBD2; size: once; V: TRBV2
CDR3: CASSFRLAGPDTQYF; DNA: TGTGCCAGCAGCTTCCGACTAGCGGGACCAGATACGCAGTATTTT; J: TRBJ2-3; D: TRBD2; size: NA; V: TRBV9
CDR3: CARGPPGGEKLFF; DNA: TGTGCCAGGGGACCCCCCGGTGGTGAAAAACTGTTTTTT; J: TRBJ1-4; D: NA; size: NA; V: TRBV2
CDR3: CASSLGGTDTQYF; DNA: TGTGCCAGCAGCTTGGGTGGCACAGATACGCAGTATTTT; J: TRBJ2-3; D: NA; size: NA; V: TRBV5-4
CDR3: CASSSQLAGGVKNIQYF; DNA: TGCGCCAGCAGCTCCCAACTAGCGGGGGGCGTCAAAAACATTCAGTACTTC; J: TRBJ2-4; D: TRBD2; size: NA; V: TRBV5-1
CDR3: CAWSGTGKRSSGANVLTF; DNA: TGTGCCTGGAGTGGTACAGGGAAAAGGAGTTCTGGGGCCAACGTCCTGACTTTC; J: TRBJ2-6; D: NA; size: few; V: TRBV30
CDR3: CASSLGLRGEQFF; DNA: TGTGCCAGCAGCTTGGGCCTGAGGGGTGAGCAGTTCTTC; J: TRBJ2-1; D: NA; size: NA; V: TRBV7-2
CDR3: CSVSSSGTQETQYF; DNA: TGCAGCGTCTCCTCTTCGGGGACCCAAGAGACCCAGTACTTC; J: TRBJ2-5; D: NA; size: once; V: TRBV29-1
CDR3: CASSYSTQATEAFF; DNA: TGTGCCAGCAGTTACTCGACGCAGGCCACTGAAGCTTTCTTT; J: TRBJ1-1; D: NA; size: NA; V: TRBV6-5
CDR3: CASSTISGYTEAFF; DNA: TGTGCCAGCAGCACGATTTCAGGGTACACTGAAGCTTTCTTT; J: TRBJ1-1; D: NA; size: NA; V: TRBV5-5
CDR3: CASSNLGNTGELFF; DNA: TGTGCCAGCAGCAATCTAGGGAACACCGGGGAGCTGTTTTTT; J: TRBJ2-2; D: NA; size: once; V: TRBV5-8
CDR3: CASRGQVAGGETQYF; DNA: TGTGCCAGCAGGGGACAAGTGGCGGGGGGAGAGACCCAGTACTTC; J: TRBJ2-5; D: TRBD2; size: NA; V: TRBV7-2
CDR3: CASSRQGRNEKLFF; DNA: TGTGCCAGCTCACGACAGGGCAGGAATGAAAAACTGTTTTTT; J: TRBJ1-4; D: TRBD1; size: NA; V: TRBV18
CDR3: CASSFVQGALYEQYF; DNA: TGTGCCAGCAGCTTTGTACAGGGGGCTCTATACGAGCAGTACTTC; J: TRBJ2-7; D: TRBD1; size: NA; V: TRBV11-2
CDR3: CAWSVQGKAFF; DNA: TGTGCCTGGAGTGTACAGGGAAAAGCTTTCTTT; J: TRBJ1-1; D: NA; size: NA; V: TRBV30
CDR3: CASSLAQGYEQYF; DNA: TGTGCCAGCAGCTTAGCGCAGGGTTACGAGCAGTACTTC; J: TRBJ2-7; D: NA; size: NA; V: TRBV7-3
CDR3: CASSRTGGAVSYEQYF; DNA: TGTGCCAGCAGCCGGACAGGGGGCGCGGTCTCCTACGAGCAGTACTTC; J: TRBJ2-7; D: TRBD1; size: NA; V: TRBV7-2
CDR3: CASSSYLPNRVVDEKLFF; DNA: TGTGCCAGCAGCTCCTACCTCCCGAACAGGGTCGTAGATGAAAAACTGTTTTTT; J: TRBJ1-4; D: NA; size: medium-sized; V: TRBV7-9
CDR3: CASSSRRDQPQHF; DNA: TGTGCCAGCAGTTCCAGGAGAGATCAGCCCCAGCATTTT; J: TRBJ1-5; D: NA; size: NA; V: TRBV27
CDR3: CASSWNVGETQYF; DNA: TGCGCCAGCAGCTGGAACGTGGGAGAGACCCAGTACTTC; J: TRBJ2-5; D: NA; size: once; V: TRBV5-1
CDR3: CASSAAPGVTWNEQFF; DNA: TGCGCCAGCAGTGCCGCTCCAGGGGTTACATGGAATGAGCAGTTCTTC; J: TRBJ2-1; D: NA; size: NA; V: TRBV10-1
CDR3: CASSPGGYEQYF; DNA: TGTGCCAGCAGCCCCGGCGGTTACGAGCAGTACTTC; J: TRBJ2-7; D: NA; size: NA; V: TRBV7-2
CDR3: CASSSDGVAGGFTQYF; DNA: TGTGCCAGCAGCTCGGACGGGGTAGCGGGGGGGTTTACGCAGTATTTT; J: TRBJ2-3; D: TRBD2; size: NA; V: TRBV7-6
CDR3: CASSVHGVSTDTQYF; DNA: TGTGCCAGCAGCGTACACGGGGTGAGCACAGATACGCAGTATTTT; J: TRBJ2-3; D: NA; size: NA; V: TRBV9
CDR3: CASSNQGLNYGYTF; DNA: TGTGCCAGCAGTAATCAGGGGTTGAACTATGGCTACACCTTC; J: TRBJ1-2; D: NA; size: once; V: TRBV2
CDR3: CASSSHPRLAGGPGADTQYF; DNA: TGTGCCAGCAGCTCCCACCCGAGACTAGCGGGGGGGCCTGGGGCCGATACGCAGTATTTT; J: TRBJ2-3; D: TRBD2; size: NA; V: TRBV7-3
CDR3: CASSRGGLAGGSQETQYF; DNA: TGCGCCAGCAGCCGGGGTGGACTAGCGGGGGGCTCCCAAGAGACCCAGTACTTC; J: TRBJ2-5; D: TRBD2; size: NA; V: TRBV5-1
CDR3: CASSPAGGLKNIQYF; DNA: TGTGCCAGCTCCCCCGCCGGAGGACTCAAAAACATTCAGTACTTC; J: TRBJ2-4; D: NA; size: NA; V: TRBV2
CDR3: CASSLDRTAKVF; DNA: TGTGCCAGCAGCCTAGACAGAACCGCAAAGGTTTTC; J: TRBJ2-7; D: NA; size: NA; V: TRBV7-2
CDR3: CASSLPQGTNTEAFF; DNA: TGCGCCAGCAGCCTGCCACAGGGGACGAACACTGAAGCTTTCTTT; J: TRBJ1-1; D: TRBD1; size: NA; V: TRBV5-1
CDR3: CASSSLAGGNTGELFF; DNA: TGTGCCAGCAGCTCACTAGCGGGGGGTAACACCGGGGAGCTGTTTTTT; J: TRBJ2-2; D: TRBD2; size: NA; V: TRBV7-8
CDR3: CASSYGVYTGELFF; DNA: TGTGCCAGCAGTTACGGGGTTTATACCGGGGAGCTGTTTTTT; J: TRBJ2-2; D: NA; size: NA; V: TRBV6-6
CDR3: CASSVAPTVQETQYF; DNA: TGTGCCAGCAGCGTAGCCCCGACAGTTCAAGAGACCCAGTACTTC; J: TRBJ2-5; D: NA; size: NA; V: TRBV9
CDR3: CASSGDRVETQYF; DNA: TGCGCCAGCAGCGGGGACAGGGTAGAGACCCAGTACTTC; J: TRBJ2-5; D: TRBD1; size: NA; V: TRBV5-1
CDR3: CASSPTGGGYEQYF; DNA: TGTGCCAGCAGTCCCACGGGCGGGGGATACGAGCAGTACTTC; J: TRBJ2-7; D: TRBD2; size: few; V: TRBV6-8
CDR3: CAISFGTGGYTDTQYF; DNA: TGTGCCATCAGCTTCGGGACAGGGGGATACACAGATACGCAGTATTTT; J: TRBJ2-3; D: TRBD1; size: NA; V: TRBV10-3
CDR3: CASSLTIRGEQFF; DNA: TGTGCCAGCAGCTTAACAATCCGGGGTGAGCAGTTCTTC; J: TRBJ2-1; D: NA; size: NA; V: TRBV7-3
CDR3: CASSLNSGGVDTQYF; DNA: TGTGCCAGCAGCTTGAACAGCGGGGGGGTCGATACGCAGTATTTT; J: TRBJ2-3; D: TRBD2; size: NA; V: TRBV5-4
CDR3: CAWSTGGSPASGNTIYF; DNA: TGTGCCTGGAGTACGGGCGGGAGCCCTGCCTCTGGAAACACCATATATTTT; J: TRBJ1-3; D: NA; size: NA; V: TRBV30